The source of this TCR beta chain is a study of post-analysis software for immune sequencing data. Across the whole study: Disease courses included relapsing-remitting, secondary progressive and progressive-relapsing multiple sclerosis.

Study outcomes and limitations: TRBV5-6, TRBV5-1 and TRBV20-1 were among four or five TRBV segments more frequent in patients than controls. When compared against controls, multiple sclerosis patients showed significantly lower normalized Chao1 diversity.

Concerning this clonotype: Antigen: not known.

cDNA libraries of TCR beta carried unique molecular identifiers. The source material, roughly 0.9 to 11 million T cells, gave rise to 500,000 or so cDNA molecules. TCRdb analysed the PCR reads with MiXCR anew, one entry per CDR3 protein. The sample has about half a million distinct CDR3 sequences, less than 45% seen once. CDR1 and CDR2 (germline): MDHEN, SYDVKM. CDR3 length: 15 amino acids. This TCR was sampled from a girl between 10 and 17 years old with multiple sclerosis. The chain joins TRBV28 to TRBJ1-1; D might be TRBD1 (5 bases). Specimen: blood. The CDR3 protein is CATSWGGVMNTEAFF. In DNA, the CDR3 is TGTGCGACCAGCTGGGGGGGGGTCATGAACACTGAAGCTTTCTTT.